These 27 T cell receptor beta chains came from one sample sequenced in a study of tumor T cells in aggressive B-cell lymphoma. Measured with immunoSEQ multiplex PCR; TCRdb has only the in-frame clones, and not every one. The sample has about 7,400 clones, about 83% seen once. Material: tumor tissue. The receptors were gathered from an adult with diffuse large B cell lymphoma.

This clone was observed a single time. V gene TRBV6-5 combines with J gene TRBJ1-2; 7 bases fit TRBD1. V shed 5 bases and J 6 bases; nucleotides not matched to a gene: 6. There are 13 residues in the CDR3. Per germline, CDR1 MNHEY and CDR2 SVGAGI. DNA of the CDR3: TGTGCCAGCAGTCCTAGGGGGCTTGATGGCTACACCTTC. Residues: CASSPRGLDGYTF.

The V gene is TRBV7-2, the J gene TRBJ2-5; 7 bases map to TRBD2. The end of the DNA fits TRBJ2-7 better, so the J call may be wrong. Germline CDR1 is SGHTA and CDR2 is FQGNSA. This CDR3 is 14 amino acids long. The CDR3 sequence: CASSVQRESYEQYF. CDR3 nucleotide sequence: TGTGCCAGCAGCGTCCAGCGGGAAAGTTACGAGCAGTACTTC.

With regard to this clone: As the CDR3 is not closed by the conserved phenylalanine or tryptophan, this likely results from a read error. The V call is TRBV4-2, the J call TRBJ2-7; 13 bases align to TRBD2. The CDR3 runs to 16 residues. CDR1 is LGHNA, CDR2 YNFKEQ, per germline. The trim removed 4 bases at V and 5 bases at J, leaving 8 bases unmatched. CDR3 DNA: TGTGCCAGCAGCCGATGGACTAGCGGGAGTACGAACGAGCAGTACTTA. The encoded protein is CASSRWTSGSTNEQYL.

In the case of this clone: This sample also contains other DNA sequences that code for the same CDR3. The chain combines TRBV9 with TRBJ2-7; TRBD1 matches at 7 bases. Germline CDR1 reads SGDLS; CDR2 reads YYNGEE. This CDR3 region has 14 residues. J lost 3 bases, V lost 4 bases, and 7 bases had no gene match. CDR3 in amino acids: CASSPGTDSYEQYF. CDR3 sequence (DNA): TGTGCCAGCAGCCCCGGGACAGACAGCTACGAGCAGTACTTC. Combining the CDR3 with reference TRBV9 and TRBJ2-7 gives the whole variable domain DSGVTQTPKHLITATGQRVTLRCSPRSGDLSVYWYQQSLDQGLQFLIQYYNGEERAKGNILERFSAQQFPDLHSELNLSSLELGDSALYFCASSPGTDSYEQYFGPGTRLTVT.

A remark on this clone: Within the sample, other DNA sequences also encode this same CDR3. The chain couples TRBV2 to TRBJ2-1; D perhaps matches TRBD1 (6 bases). The V gene's germline CDR1 is SNHLY and CDR2 FYNNEI. The CDR3 loop spans 14 amino acids. Deletions cut 0 bases from V and 7 bases from J, with 10 bases between. The chain's CDR3 is CASSEALRGNEQFF. The CDR3 DNA follows: TGTGCCAGCAGTGAAGCGCTTAGGGGGAATGAGCAGTTCTTC.

This clone is large within its sample. The chain is built from TRBV2 and TRBJ2-1; tentatively, D is TRBD2 (5 bases). The CDR3 totals 15 residues. Germline V CDR1 and CDR2: SNHLY, FYNNEI. V was cut by 3 bases and J by 6 bases, with 15 bases left in between. This CDR3 is CASSDPQEGINEQFF. CDR3 nucleotides: TGTGCCAGCAGTGACCCCCAAGAGGGAATCAATGAGCAGTTCTTC.

The J gene is TRBJ2-2, the V gene TRBV9, with 7 bases identical to TRBD1. The CDR3 covers 17 residues. Germline-derived CDR1 and CDR2 are SGDLS and YYNGEE. The trim removed 4 bases at V and 0 bases at J, leaving 9 bases unmatched. The CDR3 nucleotides are TGTGCCAGCAGCACTCACACGGACAGGCCGAACACCGGGGAGCTGTTTTTT. Amino acids: CASSTHTDRPNTGELFF.

This clone has just one count. The chain uses TRBV9 and TRBJ2-1; 9 bases match TRBD2. V trimming: 6 bases; J trimming: 2 bases; junction bases outside the gene matches: 3. In germline, CDR1 is SGDLS, CDR2 YYNGEE. CDR3 length: 14 residues. CDR3 bases: TGTGCCAGCACCGGACTAGCGACCTACAATGAGCAGTTCTTC. Translating it yields CASTGLATYNEQFF.

The rearrangement links TRBV4-2 to TRBJ2-7, with 11 nucleotides matching TRBD2. Trimming at V came to 0 bases and at J to 4 bases, leaving 5 bases not matched to a gene. CDR3 length: 16 residues. CDR1 LGHNA and CDR2 YNFKEQ come from the germline V gene. CDR3 DNA: TGTGCCAGCAGCCAAGATCGTACTAGCGGGAGTTACGAGCAGTACTTC. Amino acids: CASSQDRTSGSYEQYF.

This clone is a singleton in its sample. DNA of the CDR3: TGCGCCAGCAAACCGGGACTAGCGGGCTACGAGCAGTACTTC. It specifies CASKPGLAGYEQYF. The V gene is TRBV4-3, the J gene TRBJ2-7, with TRBD2 matching 12 bases. The CDR3 consists of 14 residues. The germline V gene encodes CDR1 LGHNA and CDR2 YSLEER. J lost 3 bases, V lost 7 bases, and 4 bases had no gene match.

V and J are TRBV4-2 and TRBJ2-7; the match to TRBD2 covers 12 bases. This CDR3 spans 14 amino acids. Germline V gene lookup returns CDR1 LGHNA and CDR2 YNFKEQ. With 7 bases clipped from V and 3 bases from J, the junction kept 4 bases outside the gene matches. The CDR3 protein is CASKPGLAGYEQYF. The CDR3 DNA is TGTGCCAGCAAACCGGGACTAGCGGGCTACGAGCAGTACTTC.

This chain links TRBV19 with TRBJ2-2, with D perhaps matching TRBD1 (6 bases). From germline, CDR1 is LNHDA and CDR2 SQIVND (reference sequence). With 3 bases removed from V and 6 bases from J, the gap between germline ends came to 8 bases. The CDR3 sequence is 13 residues long. CDR3 sequence (DNA): TGTGCCAGTAGTATCAGGGGTCCCGGGGAGCTGTTTTTT. Protein product: CASSIRGPGELFF.

This clone is a singleton in its sample. The V call is TRBV14, the J call TRBJ2-1; 8 bases are shared with TRBD2. Germline loops: CDR1 SGHDN, CDR2 FVKESK. V shed 2 bases and J 8 bases; nucleotides not matched to a gene: 11. The CDR3 runs to 16 residues. CDR3 in amino acids: CASSQRRSGSWDEQFF. The CDR3 DNA follows: TGTGCCAGCAGCCAAAGGCGGAGCGGGAGTTGGGATGAGCAGTTCTTC.

Details on this clone: A read error may account for a junction end that differs from germline. CDR3 sequence reads: CASSVREGTSIDTQYF. For the CDR3, the DNA is TGTGCCAGCAGCGTAAGGGAGGGCACTAGCATAGATACGCAGTATTTT. The V gene is TRBV9, the J gene TRBJ2-3, with TRBD2 matching 7 bases. The germline gives CDR1 SGDLS, CDR2 YYNGEE. This CDR3 has 16 amino acids.

The chain recombines TRBV10-3 with TRBJ2-1; 9 bases agree with TRBD2. V lost 4 bases to trimming and J lost 4 bases; unmatched junction nucleotides: 2. Germline V gene sequence: CDR1 ENHRY, CDR2 SYGVKD. This CDR3 has 14 amino acids. The DNA of the CDR3 is TGTGCCATCAGTGCGACTAGCGGATACAATGAGCAGTTCTTC. It codes for CAISATSGYNEQFF.

The V gene is TRBV29-1, the J gene TRBJ2-7, with D perhaps matching TRBD1 (6 bases). The CDR3 covers 15 residues. Trimming took 2 bases from V and 4 from J, leaving 18 bases between them. Germline V CDR1 and CDR2: SQVTM, ANQGSEA. The CDR3 sequence: CSVETRGVGFYEQYF. The CDR3 bases are TGCAGCGTTGAAACCAGGGGCGTCGGTTTTTACGAGCAGTACTTC.

This chain connects TRBV29-1 to TRBJ2-4, with TRBD1 matching over 8 bases. CDR3 length equals 14 residues. V was pared by 6 bases and J by 5 bases, with 9 bases of the junction left unmatched. Germline-derived CDR1 and CDR2 are SQVTM and ANQGSEA. This CDR3 reads CSVGDRRRENIQYF. Here the CDR3 DNA reads TGCAGCGTGGGGGACAGGAGGCGAGAAAACATTCAGTACTTC.

The chain combines TRBV18 with TRBJ1-3; D remains unclear. From germline, CDR1 is KGHSH and CDR2 LQKENI. Trimming took 1 base from V and 2 from J, leaving 9 bases between them. The CDR3 contains 15 residues. The CDR3 DNA follows: TGTGCCAGCTCACCACAGGGAGTCACTGGAAACACCATATATTTT. Protein: CASSPQGVTGNTIYF.

This chain uses TRBV9 with TRBJ2-5, with TRBD2 matching 7 bases. The J call may be faulty, since TRBJ2-7 better matches the DNA end. The CDR3 covers 14 residues. Germline CDR1 SGDLS, CDR2 YYNGEE. The CDR3 is CASSGSGEAYEQYF. The CDR3 bases are TGTGCCAGCAGCGGGAGCGGGGAGGCCTACGAGCAGTACTTC.

The CDR3 reads CASSARLGLAGGPTTGELFF. The CDR3 nucleotides read TGTGCCAGCAGTGCGCGTTTGGGACTAGCGGGAGGGCCTACCACCGGGGAGCTGTTTTTT. The chain combines TRBV28 with TRBJ2-2; 16 positions match TRBD2. CDR3 length equals 20 residues. Germline V gene sequence: CDR1 MDHEN, CDR2 SYDVKM. V dropped 5 bases and J dropped 4; count of bases not matched to a gene: 13.

The chain joins TRBV5-6 to TRBJ1-1, with D possibly TRBD1 on 6 matching bases. This CDR3 has 15 residues. V gave up 2 bases and J gave up 4 bases, with 15 bases separating them. Looked up from germline, CDR1 is SGHDT and CDR2 is YYEEEE. CDR3 sequence: CASSFLGGLGTEAFF. Here the CDR3 DNA reads TGTGCCAGCAGCTTTTTAGGGGGATTGGGCACTGAAGCTTTCTTT.

The rearrangement uses TRBV9 and TRBJ1-2; D possibly corresponds to TRBD1 (5 bases). The V end was cut by 4 bases, the J end by 4 bases, with 20 bases between. Germline V gene data show CDR1 as SGDLS and CDR2 as YYNGEE. The CDR3 is 16 residues long. CDR3 sequence reads: CASSLGAGLEGYGYTF. Here the CDR3 DNA reads TGTGCCAGCAGCCTAGGAGCGGGACTCGAGGGCTATGGCTACACCTTC.

The rearrangement links TRBV27 to TRBJ2-7; a weak D match, TRBD2 (5 bases). The length of the CDR3 is 14 residues. V lost 0 bases to trimming and J lost 6 bases, with 12 bases between them. Looked up from germline, CDR1 is MNHEY and CDR2 is SMNVEV (reference sequence). CDR3 sequence: CASSLSQLVGEQYF. In DNA form, the CDR3 reads TGTGCCAGCAGTTTATCCCAACTAGTTGGCGAGCAGTACTTC.

The chain is built from TRBV27 and TRBJ2-2; D uncertain. Trimming pared 4 bases from V and 3 bases from J, leaving 12 bases between. The germline V gene has CDR1 MNHEY and CDR2 SMNVEV (reference sequence). The CDR3 consists of 15 residues. CDR3 amino acids: CASSWVSVDTGELFF. CDR3 nucleotide sequence: TGTGCCAGCAGTTGGGTGAGCGTCGACACCGGGGAGCTGTTTTTT.

The chain employs TRBV19 and TRBJ1-4, with 7 bases lining up with TRBD1. In germline, CDR1 is LNHDA, CDR2 SQIVND (reference sequence). This CDR3 region has 11 residues. V gave up 6 bases and J gave up 10 bases; unmatched junction bases: 2. The CDR3 region has the DNA TGTGCCAGTAGCGGGACAGCAAAACTGTTTTTT. Translating it yields CASSGTAKLFF.

The CDR3 DNA sequence: TGTGCCACCAGCACCGGCCGGGCCCAGTACTTC. It codes for CATSTGRAQYF. The genes are TRBV15 and TRBJ2-5; D not certain. CDR1 is LNHNV, CDR2 YYDKDF, per germline (reference sequence). The length of the CDR3 is 11 residues. V lost 4 bases and J lost 9, with 9 bases in between.

This clone was found once. A junction end diverges from the germline sequence, so it may reflect a read error. The chain recombines TRBV4-3 with TRBJ1-1, with 9 positions matching TRBD1. The germline V gene encodes CDR1 LGHNA and CDR2 YSLEER. The CDR3 runs 14 residues. The CDR3 reads CASSQTGGLSEAFF. The CDR3 nucleotides are TGCGCCAGCAGCCAGACAGGGGGACTTTCTGAAGCTTTTTTT.